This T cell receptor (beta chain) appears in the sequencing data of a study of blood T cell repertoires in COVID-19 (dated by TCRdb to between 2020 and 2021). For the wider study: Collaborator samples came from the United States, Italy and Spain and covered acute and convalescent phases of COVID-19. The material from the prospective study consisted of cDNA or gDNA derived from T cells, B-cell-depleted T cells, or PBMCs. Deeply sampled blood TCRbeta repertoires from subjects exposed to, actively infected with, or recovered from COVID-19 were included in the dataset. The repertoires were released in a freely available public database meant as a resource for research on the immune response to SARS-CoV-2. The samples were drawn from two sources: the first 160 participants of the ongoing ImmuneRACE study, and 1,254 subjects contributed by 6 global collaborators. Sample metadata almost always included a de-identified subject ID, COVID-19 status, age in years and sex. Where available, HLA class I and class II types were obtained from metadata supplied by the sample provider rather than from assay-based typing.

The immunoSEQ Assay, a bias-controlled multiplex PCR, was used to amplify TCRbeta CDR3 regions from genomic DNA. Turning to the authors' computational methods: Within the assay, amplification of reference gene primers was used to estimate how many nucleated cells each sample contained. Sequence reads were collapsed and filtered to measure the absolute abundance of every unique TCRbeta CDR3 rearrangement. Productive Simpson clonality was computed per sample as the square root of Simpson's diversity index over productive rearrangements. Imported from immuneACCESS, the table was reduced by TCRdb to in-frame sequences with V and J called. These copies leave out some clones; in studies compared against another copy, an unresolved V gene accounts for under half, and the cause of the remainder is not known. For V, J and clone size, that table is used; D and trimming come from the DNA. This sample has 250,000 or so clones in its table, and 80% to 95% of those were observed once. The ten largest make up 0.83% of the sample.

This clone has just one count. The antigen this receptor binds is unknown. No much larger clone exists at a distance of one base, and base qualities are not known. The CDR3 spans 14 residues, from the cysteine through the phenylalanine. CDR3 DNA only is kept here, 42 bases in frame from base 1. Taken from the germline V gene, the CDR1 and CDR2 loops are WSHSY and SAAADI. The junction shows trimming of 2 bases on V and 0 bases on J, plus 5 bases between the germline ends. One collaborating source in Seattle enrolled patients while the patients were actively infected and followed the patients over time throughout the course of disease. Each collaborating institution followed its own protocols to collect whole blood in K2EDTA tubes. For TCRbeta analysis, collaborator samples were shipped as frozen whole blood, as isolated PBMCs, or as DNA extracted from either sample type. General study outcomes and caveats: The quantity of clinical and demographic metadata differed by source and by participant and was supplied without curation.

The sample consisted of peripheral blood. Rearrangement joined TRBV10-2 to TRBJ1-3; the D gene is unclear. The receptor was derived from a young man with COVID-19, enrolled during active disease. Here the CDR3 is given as CASSENNSGNTIYF. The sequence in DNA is TGCGCCAGCAGTGAGAACAACTCTGGAAACACCATATATTTT.